A single sample gave rise to the 13 T cell receptor beta chains below, sequenced in a study of shared clonotypes between healthy human individuals. Using immunoSEQ multiplex PCR, the repertoire was profiled, and TCRdb retains in-frame clones only, with some absent. The repertoire has 700,000 or so clones, around 72% of them found once; the top ten carry approximately 1.8%. The sample was memory CD4+ T cells sorted from blood. The subset is: CD45RA-negative fraction. Receptor source: a woman aged 25 to 39 in good health.

The chain is built from TRBV28 and TRBJ2-7; D gene ambiguous. CDR3 length: 12 residues. Looked up from germline, CDR1 is MDHEN and CDR2 is SYDVKM. The V gene lost 5 bases and the J gene lost 2 bases, with 7 bases spanning the gap. CDR3 coding DNA: TGTGCCAGCAGTGTGGGAACCTACGAGCAGTACTTC. It encodes CASSVGTYEQYF.

V usage is TRBV19 and J usage is TRBJ2-3; weak D call: TRBD1 (7 bases). The CDR3 sequence is 18 residues long. Germline CDR1 reads LNHDA; CDR2 reads SQIVND (reference sequence). Trimming stripped 1 base from V and 2 bases from J, with 19 bases between. The CDR3 sequence: CASSIGRGTVDYTDTQYF. The CDR3 DNA is TGTGCCAGTAGTATAGGACGGGGGACAGTGGATTACACAGATACGCAGTATTTT. The full variable domain, with the rest looked up from reference TRBV19 and TRBJ2-3, is DGGITQSPKYLFRKEGQNVTLSCEQNLNHDAMYWYRQDPGQGLRLIYYSQIVNDFQKGDIAEGYSVSREKKESFPLTVTSAQKNPTAFYLCASSIGRGTVDYTDTQYFGPGTRLTVL.

This clone was observed a handful of times. V and J are TRBV5-8 and TRBJ2-7; perhaps TRBD1 as D (5 bases). V was trimmed by 2 bases and J by 0 bases, leaving 18 bases between them. Germline V CDR1 and CDR2: SGHTS, YDEGEE. This CDR3 contains 17 residues. The CDR3 DNA reads TGTGCCAGCAGCTTAACCTGGACACCCCGTGGCTCCTACGAGCAGTACTTC. It translates to CASSLTWTPRGSYEQYF.

The V call is TRBV28, the J call TRBJ1-2, with 8 bases fitting TRBD1. This CDR3 is built from 13 residues. With 3 bases clipped from V and 8 bases from J, the junction kept 5 bases outside the gene matches. Germline V gives CDR1 MDHEN, CDR2 SYDVKM. CDR3 coding DNA: TGTGCCAGCAGTTTGGACAGGGTGTCCGGCTACACCTTC. This gives the protein CASSLDRVSGYTF.

The chain couples TRBV7-9 to TRBJ2-7; 10 nucleotides agree with TRBD1. CDR3 size: 16 residues. The V and J ends lost 7 bases and 6 bases, in that order; junction bases with no gene match: 15. Germline V lookup: CDR1 SEHNR, CDR2 FQNEAQ (reference sequence). This chain's CDR3 is CASTKGAGTGDGEQYF. The CDR3 coding sequence is TGTGCCAGCACCAAGGGCGCAGGGACAGGGGACGGCGAGCAGTACTTC.

The CDR3 DNA reads TGTGCCAGCAGCGCCGGCTGGTCTGGCGGGGAGCTGTTTTTT. This codes for CASSAGWSGGELFF. The chain recombines TRBV5-4 with TRBJ2-2; no firm D call. V shed 4 bases and J shed 7 bases, with 14 bases lying between them. Germline V gives CDR1 SGHNT, CDR2 YYREEE (reference sequence). The CDR3 extends over 14 amino acids.

The chain employs TRBV6-6 and TRBJ2-7, with TRBD1 matching over 9 bases. Trimming cost V 7 bases and J 5 bases; bases outside gene matches: 9. CDR3 length: 14 amino acids. CDR1 is MNHNY and CDR2 is SVGAGI in the germline V gene (reference sequence). CDR3 DNA sequence: TGTGCCAGCATCTCGGGACAGGGCCGCCACGAGCAGTACTTC. It translates to CASISGQGRHEQYF.

The chain is built from TRBV5-5 and TRBJ2-7; 11 bases align to TRBD2. J lost 0 bases, V lost 4 bases, and 9 bases had no gene match. The germline V gene has CDR1 SGHKS and CDR2 YYEKEE (reference sequence). The CDR3 spans 17 residues. The CDR3 DNA reads as TGTGCCAGCAGCCCAGGACTAGCGGGCCTTCCCTCCTACGAGCAGTACTTC. This sequence encodes CASSPGLAGLPSYEQYF.

CDR3 sequence reads: CASSLQGTGELFF. CDR3 DNA: TGTGCCAGCAGCCTACAGGGAACCGGGGAGCTGTTTTTT. V gene TRBV13 combines with J gene TRBJ2-2; D possibly corresponds to TRBD1 (6 bases). V was pared by 5 bases and J by 5 bases, with 9 bases between. The CDR3 covers 13 residues. The germline gives CDR1 PRHDT, CDR2 FYEKMQ (reference sequence).

J is TRBJ2-2 and V is TRBV5-1; 11 bases align to TRBD2. The CDR3 runs 17 residues. V trimming: 4 bases; J trimming: 8 bases; junction bases outside the gene matches: 13. Per germline, CDR1 SGHRS and CDR2 YFSETQ. DNA for the CDR3: TGCGCCAGCAGCATGGGGACTAGCGGACTTCTGGCAGGGGAGCTGTTTTTT. The encoded protein is CASSMGTSGLLAGELFF. Full variable domain (missing parts from reference TRBV5-1 and TRBJ2-2): KAGVTQTPRYLIKTRGQQVTLSCSPISGHRSVSWYQQTPGQGLQFLFEYFSETQRNKGNFPGRFSGRQFSNSRSEMNVSTLELGDSALYLCASSMGTSGLLAGELFFGEGSRLTVL.

J is TRBJ1-1 and V is TRBV19, with D uncertain. Germline assignment: CDR1 LNHDA and CDR2 SQIVND (reference sequence). Trimming took 5 bases from V and 6 from J, leaving 13 bases between them. The length of the CDR3 is 13 residues. The CDR3 nucleotides read TGTGCCAGTAGTCCTCAACTTCACTCTGAAGCTTTCTTT. Protein sequence: CASSPQLHSEAFF. Filled out from reference TRBV19 and TRBJ1-1, the complete variable domain reads DGGITQSPKYLFRKEGQNVTLSCEQNLNHDAMYWYRQDPGQGLRLIYYSQIVNDFQKGDIAEGYSVSREKKESFPLTVTSAQKNPTAFYLCASSPQLHSEAFFGQGTRLTVV.

This clone occurred a few times. The V gene is TRBV5-1, the J gene TRBJ2-7, with D maybe TRBD2 (6 bases). Per germline, CDR1 SGHRS and CDR2 YFSETQ. The CDR3 runs to 16 residues. V dropped 0 bases and J dropped 0 bases, with 13 bases sitting between them. As DNA, the CDR3 is TGCGCCAGCAGCTTGGCCTTGCGGGACGGCTCCTACGAGCAGTACTTC. Protein: CASSLALRDGSYEQYF.

This chain connects TRBV28 to TRBJ1-2, with a possible D match to TRBD1 (5 bases). CDR3 length: 14 amino acids. The V end was cut by 2 bases, the J end by 2 bases, with 9 bases between. CDR1 is MDHEN, CDR2 SYDVKM, per germline. DNA for the CDR3: TGTGCCAGCAGTTTAGGTTGGGGGAACTATGGCTACACCTTC. This sequence encodes CASSLGWGNYGYTF.